The clone carrying this T cell receptor beta chain was detected a few times. Its antigen is still unknown. All donors were healthy Caucasians. In TCRdb, the 5' RACE reads were re-called with MiXCR into one record per CDR3 protein. The sample carries under 900,000 distinct CDR3 sequences, more than 9% recorded once. Trimming shortened V by 4 bases and J by 4 bases, and 11 bases separated the two germline ends. CDR3 length: 13 amino acids. The germline V gene encodes CDR1 SGHVS and CDR2 FQNEAQ. This specimen comes from a study of identical twins. Regarding the study as a whole: Invariant MAIT and iNKT cells could partly confound zero-insertion analyses. These conclusions were based on statistical analysis (cross-sectional, not following the same donors). Excess twin sharing in beta out-of-frame sequences was weaker.

These same data were also listed under a study on yellow fever vaccine responses in identical twins.

Input material: PBMCs. J is TRBJ2-7 and V is TRBV7-8; D perhaps matches TRBD2 (5 bases). The clonotype was recovered from a woman younger than 35 in good health. This CDR3 reads CASSYGREYEQYF. CDR3 in DNA: TGTGCCAGCAGCTACGGACGGGAATACGAGCAGTACTTC.